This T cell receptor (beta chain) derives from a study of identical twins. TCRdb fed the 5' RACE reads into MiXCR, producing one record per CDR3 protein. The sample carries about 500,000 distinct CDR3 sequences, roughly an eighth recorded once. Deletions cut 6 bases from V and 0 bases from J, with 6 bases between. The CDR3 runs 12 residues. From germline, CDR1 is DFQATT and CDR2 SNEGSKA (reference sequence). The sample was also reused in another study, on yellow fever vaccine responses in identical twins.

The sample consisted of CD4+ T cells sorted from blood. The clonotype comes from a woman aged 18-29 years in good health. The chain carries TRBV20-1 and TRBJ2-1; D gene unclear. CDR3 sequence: CSAQVSYNEQFF. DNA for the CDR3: TGCAGTGCCCAAGTCTCCTACAATGAGCAGTTCTTC.